This is a list of T cell receptor beta chains from one sample in a study of prognosis after radiotherapy for stage I lung cancer. TCRdb ran MiXCR on the multiplex PCR reads and lists one entry per CDR3 protein. The sample consists of about 18,000 distinct CDR3 sequences, over 25% of them appearing once. The source material was PBMCs, sampled before or after stereotactic body radiation therapy (not recorded which). All receptors come from a donor aged 50 or older with non-small cell lung cancer. The CDR3 runs from the conserved cysteine through the conserved F or W. Not every row has a clone size; where given, it reads once, few, many or a size class.

TRBJ2-7	TRBV28	-	CASSLSAPEQYF
TRBJ2-1	TRBV30	many	CAWTSTGWNEQFF
TRBJ1-4	TRBV18	many	CASSPRTGGGEKLFF
TRBJ2-1	TRBV2	many	CASRGTGTRGGGEQFF
TRBJ1-2	TRBV18	many	CASSPARDYGYTF
TRBJ1-2	TRBV2	-	CASSGRVGTADLDGYTF
TRBJ2-7	TRBV7-2	many	CASSLWGGEQYF
TRBJ1-2	TRBV7-2	medium-sized	CASSLVSGTLGGYTF
TRBJ1-4	TRBV28	many	CASSLPLGADEKLFF
TRBJ2-1	TRBV13	many	CASSLDRQGGFDEQFF
TRBJ2-3	TRBV29-1	many	CSVVLAGGRTDTQYF
TRBJ2-5	TRBV9	many	CASSVGNRGPETQYF
TRBJ2-3	TRBV6-2/TRBV6-3	many	CASSYLRDTDTQYF
TRBJ2-7	TRBV5-6	many	CASSLAGKVSYEQYF
TRBJ1-6	TRBV11-3	many	CASSARQGGNSPLHF
TRBJ2-7	TRBV7-2	many	CASRPSRGAYEQYF